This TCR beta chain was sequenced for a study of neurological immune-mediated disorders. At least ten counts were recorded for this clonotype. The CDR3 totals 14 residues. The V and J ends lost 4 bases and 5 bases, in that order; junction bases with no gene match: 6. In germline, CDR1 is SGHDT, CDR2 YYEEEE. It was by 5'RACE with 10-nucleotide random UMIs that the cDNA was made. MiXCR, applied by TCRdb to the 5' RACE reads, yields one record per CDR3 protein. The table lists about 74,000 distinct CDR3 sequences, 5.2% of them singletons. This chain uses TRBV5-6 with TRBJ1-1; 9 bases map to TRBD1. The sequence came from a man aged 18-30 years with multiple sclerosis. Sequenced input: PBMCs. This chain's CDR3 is CASSSTGGPTEAFF. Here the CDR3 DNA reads TGTGCCAGCAGCAGCACAGGGGGCCCAACTGAAGCTTTCTTT.